This T cell receptor beta chain is from a study of T cell changes during pregnancy in multiple sclerosis. Germline V CDR1 and CDR2: LNHDA, SQIVND (reference sequence). The CDR3 has 17 residues. Trimming left V 7 bases short and J 2 bases short, with 20 bases between. Data came from immunoSEQ multiplex PCR; TCRdb stores just in-frame clones and leaves some out. The sample lists 130,000 or so clones, about 94% occurring once. Sample: peripheral blood, taken before pregnancy. V is TRBV19 and J is TRBJ2-2; D may be TRBD1 (5 bases). The receptor comes from a female donor with multiple sclerosis, enrolled in a pregnancy study. This chain's CDR3 is CASTPFRAGENTGELFF. CDR3 DNA sequence: TGTGCCAGTACCCCTTTCAGGGCAGGCGAAAACACCGGGGAGCTGTTTTTT.